Here is one T cell receptor beta chain with its context. Profiling relied on immunoSEQ multiplex PCR, and the TCRdb table lists in-frame clones only, not all of them. The profile covers about 100,000 clones, with almost 95% appearing a single time and 0.9% taken by the ten largest. This specimen belongs to a study of T cell changes during pregnancy in multiple sclerosis. This clonotype was sampled from a female donor with multiple sclerosis, enrolled in a pregnancy study. This material consisted of peripheral blood, taken before pregnancy.

The CDR3 DNA reads as TGTGCCAGCACAACTGGGCGGGAGGGCGGCACCGGGGAGCTGTTTTTT. Amino acid sequence: CASTTGREGGTGELFF. This sequence joins TRBV18 and TRBJ2-2; 9 bases are a match to TRBD2. CDR1 and CDR2 from the germline V gene are KGHSH and LQKENI. V was clipped by 8 bases and J by 4 bases; unmatched bases: 11. The CDR3 loop spans 16 amino acids.